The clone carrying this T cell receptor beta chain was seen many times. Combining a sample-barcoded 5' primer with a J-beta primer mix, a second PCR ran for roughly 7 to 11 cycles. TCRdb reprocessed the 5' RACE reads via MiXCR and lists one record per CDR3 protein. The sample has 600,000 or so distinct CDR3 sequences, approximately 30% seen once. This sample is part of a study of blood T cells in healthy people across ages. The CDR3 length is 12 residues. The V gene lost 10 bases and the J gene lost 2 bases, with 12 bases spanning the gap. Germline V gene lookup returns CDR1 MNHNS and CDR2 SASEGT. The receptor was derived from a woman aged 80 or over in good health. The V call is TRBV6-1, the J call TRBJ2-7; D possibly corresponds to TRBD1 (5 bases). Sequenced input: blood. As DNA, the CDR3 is TGTGCCATCCAGACAGACGCCTACGAGCAGTACTTC. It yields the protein CAIQTDAYEQYF.